This is a list of T cell receptor beta chains from one sample in a study of T cells in Graves' hyperthyroidism and ophthalmopathy. From the multiplex PCR reads, TCRdb called clonotypes with MiXCR, one entry per CDR3 protein. The data contain roughly 300,000 distinct CDR3 sequences, approximately 18% of them singletons. The sample was blood. The source is a woman aged 45-65 years with Graves' hyperthyroidism. Both conserved end residues are trimmed from each CDR3.

v_call	j_call	cdr3_aa
TRBV7-9	TRBJ2-7	ASSFTSGPTYEQY
TRBV20-1	TRBJ2-3	SALLTDTQY
TRBV11-2	TRBJ2-6	ASSAYDSVSGANVLT
TRBV20-1	TRBJ2-5	SARVRGRASGGAVRETQY
TRBV5-1	TRBJ2-3	ASSLRLAGRGTDTQY
TRBV10-3	TRBJ1-5	AISRTGVNQPQH
TRBV5-1	TRBJ2-3	ASSTGQDRTDTQY
TRBV20-1	TRBJ1-5	RGGRNSTPQH
TRBV11-2	TRBJ2-7	ASSLVGTSGSYEQY
TRBV4-1	TRBJ2-3	ASSQDPNAGTSGSEGITDTQY
TRBV6-1	TRBJ2-5	ASSHDLQETQY
TRBV18	TRBJ2-2	ASSPLRAENTGELF
TRBV5-4	TRBJ2-7	ASSLREGREQY
TRBV4-1	TRBJ1-2	ASSQENRDYNYGYT
TRBV27	TRBJ1-5	ASSPSFGTGGYSNQPQH
TRBV30	TRBJ1-1	AWTPGTGNTEAF
TRBV4-1	TRBJ1-6	ASSHGGQFNSPLH
TRBV5-8	TRBJ2-1	ASSAERGRDYNEQF
TRBV29-1	TRBJ2-2	SVERQGGTGELF
TRBV5-4	TRBJ1-1	ASSFDSWDTEAF
TRBV24-1	TRBJ2-5	ATSDMTNQETQY
TRBV27	TRBJ2-7	ASSSTPPYEQY
TRBV18	TRBJ1-1	ASSPIDSNTEAF
TRBV12-3/TRBV12-4	TRBJ2-5	ASSLEAGGGETQY
TRBV4-2	TRBJ1-5	ASSQPGRNNQPQH
TRBV28	TRBJ2-1	ASSPLAGGPIDEQF
TRBV5-5	TRBJ1-1	ASSIGVTEAF
TRBV12-3/TRBV12-4	TRBJ2-1	ASKGGMNYNEQF
TRBV9	TRBJ2-3	ASSVVEGAGDTQY
TRBV7-9	TRBJ1-1	ASSLEGGSAEAF
TRBV7-9	TRBJ2-5	ASSLSQGRETQY
TRBV28	TRBJ1-2	ASSPRPGGDTNYGYT
TRBV20-1	TRBJ2-3	SASTGTSGRRALADTQY